These T cell receptor beta chains were read from a single sample in a study of T cell responses to AZD1222 COVID-19 vaccine. Using immunoSEQ multiplex PCR, the repertoire was profiled, and TCRdb retains in-frame clones only, with some absent. Found here are about 45,000 clones, just under 80% of them singletons; the top ten hold less than 25%. Sequenced here: peripheral blood, sampled 28 days after the second dose of the MenACWY control vaccine. These receptors were obtained from an adult who received the MenACWY meningococcal vaccine as a control. CDR3s include the opening cysteine and the closing phenylalanine or tryptophan. Each record gives: clone size, D gene, J gene, V gene, CDR3 protein, CDR3 DNA. The D gene is left open where the match is weak. Not all rows give a size; the values are once, few, many and, for expanded clones, a class.

NA | TRBD1 | TRBJ1-5 | TRBV6-1 | CASRPDRGSTQPQHF | TGTGCCAGCAGGCCGGACAGGGGTAGTACTCAGCCCCAGCATTTT
NA | NA | TRBJ1-5 | TRBV27 | CASSPPGPNQPQHF | TGTGCCAGCAGTCCCCCGGGCCCCAATCAGCCCCAGCATTTT
few | NA | TRBJ2-2 | TRBV24-1 | CATSDLLRDANTGELFF | TGTGCCACCAGTGATTTGCTACGGGATGCGAACACCGGGGAGCTGTTTTTT
NA | NA | TRBJ1-1 | TRBV9 | CASSARGNTEAFF | TGTGCCAGCAGCGCCCGGGGGAACACTGAAGCTTTCTTT
NA | TRBD2 | TRBJ2-1 | TRBV7-9 | CASRSERGSSYNEQFF | TGTGCCAGCCGATCCGAGCGGGGTAGCTCCTACAATGAGCAGTTCTTC
medium-sized | NA | TRBJ1-1 | TRBV4-1 | CASSQDSYRVNTEAFF | TGCGCCAGCAGCCAAGATTCCTATCGGGTGAACACTGAAGCTTTCTTT
NA | NA | TRBJ1-1 | TRBV28 | CASSQGGATMNTEAFF | TGTGCCAGCAGCCAAGGGGGGGCAACCATGAACACTGAAGCTTTCTTT
once | NA | TRBJ2-1 | TRBV10-3 | CAISGPKSVVELNEQFF | TGTGCCATCAGTGGACCAAAGTCAGTGGTTGAGCTCAATGAGCAGTTCTTC
NA | NA | TRBJ2-1 | TRBV25-1 | CASSDPPGLGNNEQFF | TGTGCCAGCAGTGACCCCCCGGGACTCGGAAACAATGAGCAGTTCTTC
NA | NA | TRBJ1-4 | TRBV7-9 | CASSSRGSGDEKLFF | TGTGCCAGCAGCTCCAGGGGCTCAGGAGATGAAAAACTGTTTTTT
NA | NA | TRBJ2-5 | TRBV19 | CASRLIRGFAETQYF | TGTGCCAGTAGGCTAATCAGGGGTTTTGCGGAGACCCAGTACTTC
NA | TRBD2 | TRBJ2-5 | TRBV7-2 | CASSLSTTSGGAKTQYF | TGTGCCAGCAGCCTCTCAACGACTAGCGGGGGGGCAAAGACCCAGTACTTC
once | NA | TRBJ2-6 | TRBV5-3 | CARSSPPGTLPGANVLTF | TGTGCCAGAAGCTCTCCACCAGGGACTCTGCCTGGGGCCAACGTCCTGACTTTC
NA | NA | TRBJ2-3 | TRBV18 | CASSEENLVDTQYF | TGTGCCAGCTCAGAAGAGAATTTAGTAGATACGCAGTATTTT
NA | NA | TRBJ1-1 | TRBV7-9 | CASSLGFAANTEAFF | TGTGCCAGCAGCTTAGGTTTTGCAGCGAACACTGAAGCTTTCTTT
NA | TRBD1 | TRBJ2-1 | TRBV18 | CASSPLQGYNEQFF | TGTGCCAGCTCACCACTACAGGGGTACAATGAGCAGTTCTTC
NA | NA | TRBJ1-5 | TRBV5-1 | CASSLEGPNQPQHF | TGCGCCAGCAGCCTGGAAGGTCCCAATCAGCCCCAGCATTTT
NA | TRBD1 | TRBJ2-1 | TRBV5-1 | CASSPGDRPPYNEQFF | TGCGCCAGCAGCCCAGGGGACAGGCCACCGTACAATGAGCAGTTCTTC
NA | TRBD2 | TRBJ2-1 | TRBV14 | CASSKSGGRYNEQFF | TGTGCCAGCAGTAAAAGCGGGGGAAGATACAATGAGCAGTTCTTC
medium-sized | NA | TRBJ1-6 | TRBV9 | CASSVGGASYNSPLHF | TGTGCCAGCAGCGTGGGCGGGGCCTCCTATAATTCACCCCTCCACTTT
once | TRBD2 | TRBJ2-3 | TRBV3-1/TRBV3-2 | CASSQEGLAGADTQYF | TGTGCCAGCAGCCAAGAGGGATTAGCGGGAGCAGATACGCAGTATTTT
NA | TRBD1 | TRBJ1-2 | TRBV14 | CASSPILGQGSYGYTF | TGTGCCAGCAGCCCTATCTTGGGACAGGGGTCCTATGGCTACACCTTC
NA | NA | TRBJ1-2 | TRBV6-4 | CASSDSGTYGYTF | TGTGCCAGCAGTGACTCGGGGACCTATGGCTACACCTTC
few | NA | TRBJ1-3 | TRBV6-1 | CASSEGNGWDTHSGNTIYF | TGTGCCAGCAGTGAGGGTAACGGTTGGGACACACACTCTGGAAACACCATATATTTT
few | NA | TRBJ2-3 | TRBV28 | CASSPRPTDTQYF | TGTGCCAGCAGCCCTCGACCCACAGATACGCAGTATTTT
NA | NA | TRBJ1-2 | TRBV14 | CASSQGQSYGYTF | TGTGCCAGCAGCCAAGGGCAATCCTATGGCTACACCTTC
NA | TRBD1 | TRBJ2-6 | TRBV19 | CASSTPGQGAPGANVLTF | TGTGCCAGTAGTACACCGGGACAGGGGGCGCCTGGGGCCAACGTCCTGACTTTC
NA | TRBD2 | TRBJ2-1 | TRBV2 | CASSARRNSGSIEQFF | TGTGCCAGCAGTGCCCGCCGGAATAGCGGGTCTATTGAGCAGTTCTTC
once | NA | TRBJ2-3 | TRBV11-1 | CASSSRQAKDTQYF | TGTGCCAGCAGCTCAAGACAGGCCAAAGATACGCAGTATTTT
few | NA | TRBJ2-7 | TRBV4-1 | CASSPLNPWTARGYEQYF | TGCGCCAGCAGCCCACTGAACCCATGGACAGCCAGGGGATACGAGCAGTACTTC
NA | NA | TRBJ1-1 | TRBV10-3 | CAISGTGWVNTEAFF | TGTGCCATCAGTGGTACGGGGTGGGTGAACACTGAAGCTTTCTTT
NA | NA | TRBJ2-7 | TRBV10-1 | CASSRQASTYEQYF | TGCGCCAGCAGCCGACAGGCATCCACCTACGAGCAGTACTTC
NA | NA | TRBJ2-7 | TRBV20-1 | CSAPGPYEQYF | TGCAGCGCACCGGGACCTTACGAGCAGTACTTC
NA | NA | TRBJ1-4 | TRBV7-9 | CASSLAAGGTGEKLFF | TGTGCCAGCAGCTTAGCCGCAGGAGGGACGGGGGAAAAACTGTTTTTT
NA | NA | TRBJ2-2 | TRBV24-1 | CATSDPGGELFF | TGTGCCACCAGTGATCCGGGCGGGGAGCTGTTTTTT
NA | NA | TRBJ2-7 | TRBV13 | CASRKLVNYEQYF | TGTGCCAGCAGGAAATTGGTAAACTACGAGCAGTACTTC
few | NA | TRBJ2-1 | TRBV9 | CASSVGAAHNEQFF | TGTGCCAGCAGCGTAGGGGCGGCCCACAATGAGCAGTTCTTC
few | NA | TRBJ1-5 | TRBV7-2 | CASSSRLDQPQHF | TGTGCCAGCAGCTCCAGACTGGATCAGCCCCAGCATTTT
NA | NA | TRBJ1-4 | TRBV21-1 | CRSEKLFF | TGCAGGAGTGAAAAACTGTTTTTT
NA | NA | TRBJ1-5 | TRBV10-2 | CASTLNAPQPQHF | TGCGCCAGCACCCTGAATGCCCCTCAGCCCCAGCATTTT
NA | NA | TRBJ1-1 | TRBV27 | CASSLSSGPLNTEAFF | TGTGCCAGCAGTTTATCATCAGGCCCACTGAACACTGAAGCTTTCTTT
few | TRBD1 | TRBJ1-5 | TRBV15 | CATSEGAGQPQHF | TGTGCCACCAGCGAGGGGGCAGGCCAGCCCCAGCATTTT